This entry is about one TCR beta chain. The sample belongs to a study of blood T cell repertoires in COVID-19. The CDR3 is 15 amino acids. Trimming cost V 1 base and J 5 bases; bases outside gene matches: 5. The V gene's germline CDR1 is MDHEN and CDR2 SYDVKM. Original handling: The assay estimated nucleated cells by amplifying reference gene primers. Generated by immunoSEQ multiplex PCR, the TCRdb table keeps only in-frame clones and is missing some. V and J calls and clone size are as listed in that table; D and trimming were resolved from the DNA. The sample lists fewer than 300,000 clones, roughly 88% occurring once.

The chain links TRBV28 to TRBJ2-5; 9 bases align to TRBD2. The receptor was derived from a woman in her twenties or thirties who had recovered from COVID-19. The sequencing sample was made of PBMCs or T cells enriched from blood (not recorded which). For the CDR3, the DNA is TGTGCCAGCAGTTTATTTGCGGGGGGGCCGGAGACCCAGTACTTC. Amino acids: CASSLFAGGPETQYF. Variable domain in full (rest from reference TRBV28 and TRBJ2-5): DVKVTQSSRYLVKRTGEKVFLECVQDMDHENMFWYRQDPGLGLRLIYFSYDVKMKEKGDIPEGYSVSREKKERFSLILESASTNQTSMYLCASSLFAGGPETQYFGPGTRLLVL.